One and the same sample provided the 26 T cell receptor beta chains below, sequenced in a study of cytomegalovirus exposure and HLA in healthy donors. The primer mix had 60 Vbeta and 13 Jbeta primers. The repertoire was sequenced with immunoSEQ multiplex PCR; TCRdb's copy has only in-frame clones and lacks some. The sample carries roughly 130,000 clones, 75% to 85% recorded once. The sequencing sample was made of PBMCs. The receptors originated from a man aged 25-45 years in good health and CMV-seronegative.

The chain joins TRBV11-3 to TRBJ2-7; 9 positions agree with TRBD1. This CDR3 contains 16 residues. Trimming removed 5 bases from V and 4 bases from J; junction bases left unmatched: 12. CDR1 and CDR2 (germline): SGHNT, YENEEA. CDR3 loop: CASSLPRDRDLYEQYF. The CDR3 DNA reads TGTGCCAGCAGCCTCCCCCGGGACAGGGACCTGTACGAGCAGTACTTC.

The J gene is TRBJ2-3, the V gene TRBV7-8, with 8 bases aligning to TRBD2. With 6 bases clipped from V and 2 bases from J, the junction kept 19 bases outside the gene matches. The germline gives CDR1 SGHVS, CDR2 FQNEAQ. The CDR3 length is 19 residues. This CDR3 reads CASRRGRGELAAYTDTQYF. The DNA of the CDR3 is TGTGCCAGCAGAAGAGGTCGCGGGGAACTAGCGGCCTACACAGATACGCAGTATTTT.

The rearrangement uses TRBV11-2 and TRBJ2-7; 8 bases fit TRBD1. Per the germline V gene, CDR1 is SGHAT and CDR2 is FQNNGV. The V gene end was trimmed by 5 bases and the J gene end by 2 bases; junction bases not matched to a gene: 8. This CDR3 spans 15 amino acids. This CDR3 is CASSQDRGITYEQYF. In nucleotides, the CDR3 is TGTGCCAGCAGCCAAGACAGGGGCATAACCTACGAGCAGTACTTC.

This chain joins TRBV2 and TRBJ2-2; 15 bases line up with TRBD2. CDR1 is SNHLY and CDR2 is FYNNEI in the germline V gene. The CDR3 contains 17 residues. V shed 6 bases, J shed 7 bases, and the junction held 9 bases outside the gene matches. The CDR3 sequence is CASSYGTSGRRGGELFF. The CDR3 DNA sequence: TGTGCCAGCAGCTACGGGACTAGCGGGAGGCGCGGCGGGGAGCTGTTTTTT.

The chain employs TRBV7-6 and TRBJ2-3; 11 bases fit TRBD2. Germline V gene sequence: CDR1 SGHVS, CDR2 FNYEAQ. The V segment lost 4 bases and the J segment 4 bases; nucleotides outside the gene matches: 7. The CDR3 extends over 16 amino acids. The CDR3 protein is CASSSLAGGSADTQYF. As DNA, the CDR3 is TGTGCCAGCAGCTCTCTAGCGGGAGGATCGGCAGATACGCAGTATTTT.

This chain links TRBV15 with TRBJ1-2, with 7 bases lining up with TRBD1. Germline CDR1 and CDR2: LNHNV and YYDKDF (reference sequence). The CDR3 contains 15 residues. V shed 0 bases, J shed 7 bases, and the junction held 8 bases outside the gene matches. This CDR3 reads CATSRERQGRAGYTF. CDR3 nucleotides: TGTGCCACCAGCAGAGAACGACAGGGCCGGGCTGGCTACACCTTC.

The gene calls are TRBV2 and TRBJ1-5; possibly TRBD1 for D (6 bases). CDR1 and CDR2 (germline): SNHLY, FYNNEI. CDR3 length equals 12 residues. Trimming left V 7 bases short and J 5 bases short, with 9 bases between. The CDR3 is CASKGGDQPQHF. The CDR3 coding sequence is TGTGCCAGCAAGGGGGGGGATCAGCCCCAGCATTTT.

The genes are TRBV10-2 and TRBJ2-5, with TRBD2 matching 8 bases. This CDR3 is built from 15 residues. V was clipped by 5 bases and J by 4 bases; unmatched bases: 9. Germline V gives CDR1 WSHSY, CDR2 SAAADI. In nucleotides, the CDR3 is TGCGCCAGCAGTAGGCGGGAGGCCCCCCCAGAGACCCAGTACTTC. It encodes CASSRREAPPETQYF.

Comments on this clone: Other DNA variants within this sample encode the same CDR3. The chain has TRBV2 and TRBJ1-1; TRBD1 matches at 7 bases. CDR1 SNHLY and CDR2 FYNNEI come from the germline V gene. There are 14 residues in the CDR3. Trimming took 2 bases from V and 1 from J; bases not matched to a gene: 1. The CDR3 nucleotides read TGTGCCAGCAGTGAATGGGACAGGAACACTGAAGCTTTCTTT. Its protein is CASSEWDRNTEAFF.

CDR3 coding DNA: TGTGCCAGCAGCTTAGATTCGGCTAGCGGGGGTTACAATGAGCAGTTCTTC. This sequence encodes CASSLDSASGGYNEQFF. This chain links TRBV11-2 with TRBJ2-1, with 10 bases matching TRBD2. The V gene's germline CDR1 is SGHAT and CDR2 FQNNGV. The CDR3 contains 17 residues. J was trimmed by 4 bases and V by 0 bases; bases with no gene match: 6.

The chain has TRBV6-4 and TRBJ2-5; 10 bases line up with TRBD1. Gene TRBJ2-7 matches the end of the DNA better, so the J call may be wrong. Germline V gives CDR1 MRHNA, CDR2 SNTAGT. The CDR3 consists of 14 residues. The CDR3 DNA reads TGTGCCAGCAGTCCGGGACAGGGGTCCTACGAGCAGTACTTC. It yields the protein CASSPGQGSYEQYF.

The chain combines TRBV7-9 with TRBJ2-7; 9 bases align to TRBD1. This CDR3 has 16 residues. V trimming: 4 bases; J trimming: 1 base; junction bases outside the gene matches: 8. Germline-derived CDR1 and CDR2 are SEHNR and FQNEAQ (reference sequence). The CDR3 loop is CASSSLGTGRSYEQYF. The DNA of the CDR3 is TGTGCCAGCAGCTCCTTGGGGACAGGGAGGTCCTACGAGCAGTACTTC.

This chain uses TRBV18 with TRBJ1-5, with D maybe TRBD1 (5 bases). This CDR3 has 15 amino acids. Germline assignment: CDR1 KGHSH and CDR2 LQKENI. Trimming left V 5 bases short and J 4 bases short, with 15 bases between. This CDR3 is CASSAGEAENQPQHF. The CDR3 nucleotides read TGTGCCAGCTCAGCGGGGGAGGCAGAGAATCAGCCCCAGCATTTT.

A few counts support this clone. CDR3 DNA: TGTGCCAGCAGTTTCGGGGATACGCAGTATTTT. It yields the protein CASSFGDTQYF. The chain couples TRBV27 to TRBJ2-3; D not certain. Trimming removed 3 bases at V and 6 bases at J, with 4 bases between. The CDR3 contains 11 residues. The V gene's germline CDR1 is MNHEY and CDR2 SMNVEV (reference sequence).

The chain has TRBV30 and TRBJ1-5; TRBD1 matches at 9 bases. CDR1 and CDR2 from the germline V gene are GTSNPN and SVGIG (reference sequence). The CDR3 extends over 13 amino acids. V shed 1 base and J 6 bases; nucleotides not matched to a gene: 1. For the CDR3, the DNA is TGTGCCTGGAGTGGACAGGGGGTTCAGCCCCAGCATTTT. As protein: CAWSGQGVQPQHF.

J is TRBJ2-2 and V is TRBV2; D uncertain. Trimming stripped 2 bases from V and 4 bases from J, with 5 bases between. Germline V gene lookup returns CDR1 SNHLY and CDR2 FYNNEI. This CDR3 has 13 residues. The CDR3 loop is CASSETGTGELFF. The DNA of the CDR3 is TGTGCCAGCAGTGAAACGGGCACCGGGGAGCTGTTTTTT.

The V and J genes are TRBV28 and TRBJ2-1; no definite D call. Per the germline V gene, CDR1 is MDHEN and CDR2 is SYDVKM. V lost 4 bases to trimming and J lost 3 bases, with 16 bases between them. This CDR3 is built from 16 residues. The chain's CDR3 is CASSSLPPDNYNEQFF. In DNA form, the CDR3 reads TGTGCCAGCAGTTCACTCCCGCCAGACAACTACAATGAGCAGTTCTTC. Complete variable domain (other parts from reference TRBV28 and TRBJ2-1): DVKVTQSSRYLVKRTGEKVFLECVQDMDHENMFWYRQDPGLGLRLIYFSYDVKMKEKGDIPEGYSVSREKKERFSLILESASTNQTSMYLCASSSLPPDNYNEQFFGPGTRLTVL.

The chain links TRBV18 to TRBJ2-6; D remains ambiguous. CDR1 is KGHSH, CDR2 LQKENI, per germline. V was shortened by 3 bases and J by 0 bases, with 6 bases between the two germline ends. The CDR3 spans 15 residues. In DNA form, the CDR3 reads TGTGCCAGCTCACCCGTAAACTCTGGGGCCAACGTCCTGACTTTC. This gives the protein CASSPVNSGANVLTF.

This chain uses TRBV5-4 with TRBJ2-1; 9 nucleotides line up with TRBD1. CDR1 is SGHNT, CDR2 YYREEE, per germline (reference sequence). V dropped 4 bases and J dropped 8; count of bases not matched to a gene: 10. The length of the CDR3 is 15 residues. The CDR3 reads CASSDPLGQGDEQFF. The CDR3 bases are TGTGCCAGCAGCGACCCCCTGGGACAGGGCGATGAGCAGTTCTTC.

This rearrangement joins TRBV11-2 to TRBJ1-1, with 7 bases matching TRBD1. From germline, CDR1 is SGHAT and CDR2 FQNNGV. This CDR3 has 16 amino acids. V lost 5 bases, J lost 3 bases, and 12 bases stayed unmatched. CDR3 loop: CASSGQTGWGDTEAFF. DNA for the CDR3: TGTGCCAGCAGCGGACAGACAGGGTGGGGGGACACTGAAGCTTTCTTT. Drawing the rest from reference TRBV11-2 and TRBJ1-1, the complete variable domain is EAGVAQSPRYKIIEKRQSVAFWCNPISGHATLYWYQQILGQGPKLLIQFQNNGVVDDSQLPKDRFSAERLKGVDSTLKIQPAKLEDSAVYLCASSGQTGWGDTEAFFGQGTRLTVV.

This clone was detected only once. The J gene is TRBJ2-5, the V gene TRBV7-2; the match to TRBD1 covers 7 bases. V gave up 2 bases and J gave up 3 bases; unmatched junction bases: 3. The CDR3 is 14 amino acids. Per the germline V gene, CDR1 is SGHTA and CDR2 is FQGNSA. CDR3 in amino acids: CASSLSGGEETQYF. The CDR3 bases are TGTGCCAGCAGCTTATCAGGGGGTGAAGAGACCCAGTACTTC.

The chain links TRBV7-3 to TRBJ2-1; 10 positions agree with TRBD2. The V gene end was trimmed by 5 bases and the J gene end by 7 bases; junction bases not matched to a gene: 8. Germline assignment: CDR1 SGHTA and CDR2 FQGTGA. The CDR3 is made up of 15 amino acids. CDR3 coding DNA: TGTGCCAGCAGCGAAAGCGGGAGGGCCGGAAATGAGCAGTTCTTC. Its protein is CASSESGRAGNEQFF.

CDR3 loop: CASSLGLSSGNEQFF. DNA for the CDR3: TGTGCCAGCAGCTTAGGCCTAAGTAGCGGGAATGAGCAGTTCTTC. The gene calls are TRBV13 and TRBJ2-1; 7 positions agree with TRBD2. The germline CDR1 and CDR2 sequences are PRHDT and FYEKMQ (reference sequence). The ends lost 0 bases at V and 7 bases at J; junction bases unmatched: 6. CDR3 length equals 15 residues.

The CDR3 bases are TGTGCCAGCAGCTCACAGGGGGTTCAGGGGCGAAACACCATATATTTT. As protein: CASSSQGVQGRNTIYF. The rearrangement joins TRBV7-2 to TRBJ1-3; TRBD1 matches at 8 bases. CDR3 length: 16 amino acids. Germline lookup yields CDR1 SGHTA and CDR2 FQGNSA. V lost 4 bases, J lost 5 bases, and 10 bases stayed unmatched. The full variable domain, completed using reference TRBV7-2 and TRBJ1-3, is GAGVSQSPSNKVTEKGKDVELRCDPISGHTALYWYRQSLGQGLEFLIYFQGNSAPDKSGLPSDRFSAERTGGSVSTLTIQRTQQEDSAVYLCASSSQGVQGRNTIYFGEGSWLTVV.

The chain combines TRBV19 with TRBJ2-7, with TRBD1 identical over 9 bases. The V gene end was trimmed by 3 bases and the J gene end by 2 bases; junction bases not matched to a gene: 5. The CDR3 sequence is 15 residues long. Germline lookup yields CDR1 LNHDA and CDR2 SQIVND (reference sequence). CDR3 protein: CASSIFGTGTYEQYF. The CDR3 DNA sequence: TGTGCCAGTAGTATTTTTGGGACAGGGACCTACGAGCAGTACTTC. Together with reference TRBV19 and TRBJ2-7, the CDR3 gives the full variable domain: DGGITQSPKYLFRKEGQNVTLSCEQNLNHDAMYWYRQDPGQGLRLIYYSQIVNDFQKGDIAEGYSVSREKKESFPLTVTSAQKNPTAFYLCASSIFGTGTYEQYFGPGTRLTVT.

This clone has a single count. The chain recombines TRBV7-9 with TRBJ2-1; 9 bases match TRBD1. The CDR3 extends over 15 amino acids. Trimming took 5 bases from V and 5 from J; bases not matched to a gene: 7. CDR1 and CDR2 from the germline V gene are SEHNR and FQNEAQ (reference sequence). In DNA form, the CDR3 reads TGTGCCAGCAGCCCAAGGACAGGGGCCCACAATGAGCAGTTCTTC. This sequence encodes CASSPRTGAHNEQFF.